The entry below gives a single T cell receptor beta chain sequence along with its context. Its antigen remains unidentified. No base-level quality is on record; no much larger clone is a single base apart. Donors were 40 or so systemically healthy Caucasian individuals from Russia aged roughly 6 to 90 years. Around 10 milliliters of peripheral blood were drawn from each donor into EDTA-treated Vacutainer tubes. Ficoll-Paque density-gradient centrifugation was used to isolate PBMCs, with at least 6.5 million per sample. Trizol reagent was used to extract total RNA from the PBMCs, yielding at least 6 micrograms per sample. For every donor, an aliquot of PBMCs went through flow cytometry to measure the percentages of naive CD45RAhigh/CD27high T cells. This sample is part of a study of blood T cells in healthy people across ages (dated by TCRdb to about 2015). Regarding the complete study: Template switching captured roughly one uniquely barcoded TCR beta cDNA molecule per two T cells in model experiments. Age-related changes in TCR beta repertoire diversity were measured in the study by deep sequencing normalized with unique cDNA molecular identifiers. The donors were split into four age groups: young (average about 16 years), middle-aged (nearly 40), aged (approximately 59) and long-lived (roughly 80). For two donors (one aged 18 to 29 and one aged 80 or older), the study analyzed two additional independent replicas of 1 million unique cDNA reads from the same blood draw.

The library relied on 5' RACE. For sequencing, an Illumina HiSeq 2500 was employed. A second PCR of about 6 to 11 cycles was run with a J-beta primer mix and a sample-barcoded 5' primer. Each TCR beta cDNA molecule received a unique molecular identifier from a template-switch 5' adaptor carrying 12 random nucleotides. Each sample yielded at least 2.5 million CDR3-containing paired-end reads. First-strand cDNA was synthesized from all RNA with the Mint cDNA synthesis kit, primed by a TRBC-specific oligonucleotide. After uracil-DNA glycosylase treatment, a first 18-cycle PCR used universal primers M1SS and BC2_uni_R on all cDNA. In the source study's methods: Normalization of each sample was performed by random selection of 1 million high-quality reads, each carrying a distinct molecular identifier. Instead of being binned into consensus sequences, reads that shared molecular identifiers were thrown out. MiTCR, with a Q25 quality threshold and the strictest error-elimination algorithm, was used for CDR3 identification, clonotype clustering and error correction. Lower-bound total TCR beta diversity was estimated with a nonparametric unseen species model using Euler transformation. TCRdb trimmed the raw reads at Q25, called clones with MiXCR and kept productive beta chains. Every entry covers one CDR3 protein and lists the most common genes and DNA from its rows. It is TCRdb's table, rather than the study itself, that gives the V and J calls and clone size. This sample gives 450,000 to 650,000 distinct CDR3 sequences in total; around 24% of them show up just once. The ten largest clonotypes hold just over 8.5% of the sample.

Broad study findings and their caveats: A strong correlation was found between observed TCR beta diversity and the percentage of naive T cells measured by flow cytometry. Because profiling used bulk unsorted PBMCs, naive and antigen-experienced compartments could not be compared conclusively. Observed TCR beta diversity per million T cells fell roughly linearly with age, and a significant reduction was already apparent by age around 40. Donor CMV infection status was unknown, potentially confounding age-related changes in expanded clonotypes. Compared with the aged group, more naive CD4+ T cells, fewer expanded clones and increased TCR diversity were shown by the long-lived group, suggesting age selection. Total diversity estimates from one million sequenced T cells were considered lower bounds and underestimates.

The same sample was also studied in work on T cells of mothers and their children. Per that second paper: The donors were nine systemically healthy Caucasian individuals, made up of three mothers and their six children. cDNA synthesis consumed the entire amount of extracted RNA, loaded at about 1.5 ug RNA in each 15 ul reaction. In the second PCR, sample barcodes and 2-4 random nucleotides were introduced via the M1S primer. Over 8 million TCR beta CDR3 reads were obtained for each mother, and some 3 million reads were obtained for each child. Thymic selection similarly shapes TCR recombination output in related and unrelated pairs, with minor effect from inherited differences. Related mother-child pairs always showed normalized repertoire overlap that was slightly higher than in unrelated mother-child pairs, though the difference was never significant. No persistent microchimeric T cell clones were found, with a detection sensitivity of around 100 clones per million clonotypes. In the study, deep NGS was used to compare the TCR beta repertoires of mothers and children, and features distinguishing related mother-child pairs from unrelated individuals were sought. On average, the children were approximately 11 +/- 4 years old, while the mothers were approximately 40 +/- 4 years old. After adapters were ligated using NEBNext reagents, the libraries underwent 100+100 nt paired-end sequencing on an Illumina HiSeq 2000. To avoid cross-contamination, the mother libraries and the child libraries were prepared a month apart and sequenced in separate runs. For each donor, somewhere between roughly 500,000 and 2,100,000 distinct TCR beta clonotypes were identified. Naive TCR beta clonotypes were estimated from low-frequency clonotypes matched to each donor's FACS-determined naive share, without sorting.

The sequencing sample was made of blood. This clonotype was obtained from a boy younger than 18 in good health.

The CDR3 has the sequence CASSFLPTGQNQETQYF. The DNA is TGTGCCAGCAGCTTTCTTCCGACAGGGCAAAACCAAGAGACCCAGTACTTC. The chain links TRBV5-6 with TRBJ2-5; 7 middle bases align to TRBD1. Sequences SGHDT (CDR1) and YYEEEE (CDR2) are obtained from the germline V gene. The CDR3 sequence holds 17 residues, the cysteine and phenylalanine included. This entry keeps only the CDR3 DNA: 51 bases, framed from base 1. Here V drops 2 bases and J drops 0 bases, and the junction holds 10 bases not matched to any gene. Supplemented by the reference TRBV5-6 and TRBJ2-5 proteins around the CDR3, the complete variable domain is DAGVTQSPTHLIKTRGQQVTLRCSPKSGHDTVSWYQQALGQGPQFIFQYYEEEERQRGNFPDRFSGHQFPNYSSELNVNALLLGDSALYLCASSFLPTGQNQETQYFGPGTRLLVL.